This record concerns one T cell receptor (beta chain) sequence. No antigen is known for it. At one boundary the junction diverges from the germline segment, which might be a read error. The data were taken from a study of breast tumors, draining lymph nodes, adjacent tissues. CDR3 length: 14 residues. Germline CDR1 and CDR2: LNHNV and YYDKDF (reference sequence). Study results and limitations: The data were judged consistent with most tumor T cells coming from lymph node and expanding in tumor. Tumor T cell lymph node origin was a supported hypothesis, not proven.

Using its own MiXCR run on the multiplex PCR reads, TCRdb lists one record per CDR3 protein. This sample has 60,000 to 70,000 distinct CDR3 sequences, with approximately 57% found just once. The chain carries TRBV15 and TRBJ2-1, with D tentatively TRBD2 (6 bases). The sequenced sample was breast tumor tissue. This receptor was obtained from a female donor with breast cancer. Some clones in this sample may be carry-over from other donors' samples. CDR3 amino acids: CATSSGGAFNEQFF. CDR3 nucleotides: TGTGCCACCAGCAGCGGCGGGGCTTTCAATGAGCAATTCTTC.